This TCR beta chain was identified in a study of blood T cells in healthy people across ages. Notes on the study in general: CMV status of donors was not determined, possibly confounding expanded clonotype changes.

Peripheral blood was drawn, about 10 milliliters per donor. PCR was performed a second time for about 6 to 12 cycles using a sample-barcoded 5' primer and a J-beta primer mix. Researchers report that a template-switch adaptor with 12 random nucleotides tagged each cDNA molecule. TCRdb used MiXCR to reprocess the 5' RACE reads, holding one entry per CDR3 protein. This sample yields 550,000 to 750,000 distinct CDR3 sequences, of which about 21% are seen a single time; roughly 3.6% belongs to the top ten. This CDR3 is built from 16 residues. Germline CDR1 is SGHRS and CDR2 is YFSETQ. A note on this clonotype: The antigen remains undetermined.

Sequenced: blood. This TCR came from an older man in good health. The chain is built from TRBV5-1 and TRBJ2-5; no firm D call. The assigned J gene may be wrong: the sequence end matches TRBJ2-1 better. CDR3 amino acids: CASSLMSGGPSDEQFF. CDR3 nucleotides: TGCGCCAGCAGCTTGATGTCTGGCGGCCCAAGCGATGAGCAGTTCTTC.